At least ten counts were recorded for the clone carrying this T cell receptor beta chain. Antigen specificity is unknown. The data belong to a study of regulatory T cells in long-lasting Graves disease. Study at large: Newly diagnosed Graves' patients took antithyroid drugs under 3 months.

Time point here: newly diagnosed GD, antithyroid drugs for less than 3 months. With RNA extracted from PBMCs as input, the TCR library was made. Germline V lookup: CDR1 DFQATT, CDR2 SNEGSKA (reference sequence). CDR3 length: 12 residues. Trimming cost V 3 bases and J 6 bases, with 6 bases left between them. Study results and limitations: Preferential use of TRBV28, TRBJ1-2 and TRBJ2-5 was seen in persistent disease.

Combining iRepertoire HTBI primers with Arm-PCR of CDR3 regions, the authors built TCR beta libraries. TCRdb called the multiplex PCR reads again in MiXCR, with one record for every CDR3 protein. The sample shows over 350,000 distinct CDR3 sequences, about 15% of them seen only once. These same records also appear under a second study, on T cells in Graves' hyperthyroidism and ophthalmopathy. This second report adds: TCR CDR3 underwent first-round RT-PCR with the HTBI primer set. For ophthalmopathy, model prediction preceded onset by a median about six months.

The clonotype was recovered from a woman between 35 and 50 years old with Graves disease. This specimen was peripheral blood mononuclear cells (PBMCs), taken at new diagnosis, from a patient treated with antithyroid drugs. The V call is TRBV20-1, the J call TRBJ1-6; D call uncertain. The DNA of the CDR3 is TGCAGTGCTAGGCAGACTAATTCACCCCTCCACTTT. This gives the protein CSARQTNSPLHF.